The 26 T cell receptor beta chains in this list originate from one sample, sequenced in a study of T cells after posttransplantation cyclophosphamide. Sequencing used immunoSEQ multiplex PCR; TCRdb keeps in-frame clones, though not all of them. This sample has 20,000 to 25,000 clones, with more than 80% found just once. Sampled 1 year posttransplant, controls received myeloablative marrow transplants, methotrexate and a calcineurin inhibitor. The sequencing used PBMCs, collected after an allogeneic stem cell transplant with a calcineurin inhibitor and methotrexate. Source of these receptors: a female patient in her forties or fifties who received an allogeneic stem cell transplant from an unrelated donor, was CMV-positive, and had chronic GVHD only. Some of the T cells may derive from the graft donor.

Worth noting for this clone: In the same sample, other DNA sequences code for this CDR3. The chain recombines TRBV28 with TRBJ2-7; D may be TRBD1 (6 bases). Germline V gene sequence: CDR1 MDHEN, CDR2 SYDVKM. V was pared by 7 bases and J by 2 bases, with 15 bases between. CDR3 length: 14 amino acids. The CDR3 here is CASIFPWGPYEQYF. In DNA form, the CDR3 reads TGTGCCAGCATCTTCCCCTGGGGGCCCTACGAGCAGTACTTC.

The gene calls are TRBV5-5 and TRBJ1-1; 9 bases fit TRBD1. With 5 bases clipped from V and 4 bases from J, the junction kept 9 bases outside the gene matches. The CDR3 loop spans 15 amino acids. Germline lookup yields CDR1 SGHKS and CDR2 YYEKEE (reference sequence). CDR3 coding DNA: TGTGCCAGCAGTTACACGGACAGGGGAGGCACTGAAGCTTTCTTT. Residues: CASSYTDRGGTEAFF.

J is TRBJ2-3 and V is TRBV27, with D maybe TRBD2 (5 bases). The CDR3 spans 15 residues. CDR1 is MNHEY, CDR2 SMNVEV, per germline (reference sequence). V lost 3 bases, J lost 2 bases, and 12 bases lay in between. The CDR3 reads CASSLGGEYTDTQYF. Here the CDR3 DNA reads TGTGCCAGCAGTTTGGGTGGGGAGTACACAGATACGCAGTATTTT.

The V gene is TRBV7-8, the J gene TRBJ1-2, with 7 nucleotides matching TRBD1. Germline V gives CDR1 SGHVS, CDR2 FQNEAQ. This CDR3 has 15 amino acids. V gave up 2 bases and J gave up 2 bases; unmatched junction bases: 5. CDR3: CASSLPTGFNYGYTF. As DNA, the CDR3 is TGTGCCAGCAGCTTACCGACAGGGTTCAACTATGGCTACACCTTC.

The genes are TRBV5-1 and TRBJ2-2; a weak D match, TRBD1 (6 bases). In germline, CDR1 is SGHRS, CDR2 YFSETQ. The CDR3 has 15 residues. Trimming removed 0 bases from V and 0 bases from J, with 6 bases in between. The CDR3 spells CASSLAGANTGELFF. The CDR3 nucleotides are TGCGCCAGCAGCTTGGCAGGGGCGAACACCGGGGAGCTGTTTTTT.

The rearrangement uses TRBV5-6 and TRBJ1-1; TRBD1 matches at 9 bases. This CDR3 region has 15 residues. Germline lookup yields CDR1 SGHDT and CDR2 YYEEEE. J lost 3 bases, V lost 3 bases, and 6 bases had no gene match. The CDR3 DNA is TGTGCCAGCAGCTCCACCGGACAGGGGCACACTGAAGCTTTCTTT. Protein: CASSSTGQGHTEAFF.

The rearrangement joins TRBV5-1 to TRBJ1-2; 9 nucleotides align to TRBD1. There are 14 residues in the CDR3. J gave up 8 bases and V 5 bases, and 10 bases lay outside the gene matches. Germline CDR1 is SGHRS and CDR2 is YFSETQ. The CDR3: CASRTGTGKRGYTF. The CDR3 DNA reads TGCGCCAGCAGAACCGGGACAGGGAAGCGAGGCTACACCTTC.

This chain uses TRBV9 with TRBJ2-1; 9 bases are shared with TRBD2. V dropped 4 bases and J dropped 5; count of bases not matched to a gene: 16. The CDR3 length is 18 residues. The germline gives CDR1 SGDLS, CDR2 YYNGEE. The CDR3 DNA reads TGTGCCAGCAGCCGTTTTCATATGGGCGGGAGGGCAAACAATGAGCAGTTCTTC. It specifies CASSRFHMGGRANNEQFF.

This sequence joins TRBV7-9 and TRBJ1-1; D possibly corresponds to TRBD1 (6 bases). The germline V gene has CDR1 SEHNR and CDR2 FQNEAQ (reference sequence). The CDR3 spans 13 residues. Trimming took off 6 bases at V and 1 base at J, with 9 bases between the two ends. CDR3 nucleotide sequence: TGTGCCAGCAGTCCGACAGGGAACACTGAAGCTTTCTTT. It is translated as CASSPTGNTEAFF.

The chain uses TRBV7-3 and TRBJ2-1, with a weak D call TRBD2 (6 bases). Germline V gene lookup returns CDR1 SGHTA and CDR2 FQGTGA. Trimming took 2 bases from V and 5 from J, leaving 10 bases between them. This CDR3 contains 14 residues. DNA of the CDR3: TGTGCCAGCAGCTTACAGGGAGGCCACAATGAGCAGTTCTTC. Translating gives CASSLQGGHNEQFF.

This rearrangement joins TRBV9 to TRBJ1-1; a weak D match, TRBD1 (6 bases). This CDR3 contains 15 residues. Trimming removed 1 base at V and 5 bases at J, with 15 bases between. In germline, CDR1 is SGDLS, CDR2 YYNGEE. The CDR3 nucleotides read TGTGCCAGCAGCGTATCTGAGGGGGGGGGTACTGAAGCTTTCTTT. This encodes CASSVSEGGGTEAFF.

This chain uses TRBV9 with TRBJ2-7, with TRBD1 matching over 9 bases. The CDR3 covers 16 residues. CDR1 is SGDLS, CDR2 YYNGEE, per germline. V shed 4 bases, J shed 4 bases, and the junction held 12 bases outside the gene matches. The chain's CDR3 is CASSPRGATGGYEQYF. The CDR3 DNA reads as TGTGCCAGCAGCCCGCGAGGAGCGACAGGGGGATACGAGCAGTACTTC.

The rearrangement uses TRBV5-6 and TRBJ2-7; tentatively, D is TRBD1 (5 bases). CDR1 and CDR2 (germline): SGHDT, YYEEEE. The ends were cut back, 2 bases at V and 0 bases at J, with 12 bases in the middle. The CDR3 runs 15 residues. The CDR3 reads CASSFLDSLSYEQYF. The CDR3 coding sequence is TGTGCCAGCAGCTTCCTAGACAGCCTCTCCTACGAGCAGTACTTC.

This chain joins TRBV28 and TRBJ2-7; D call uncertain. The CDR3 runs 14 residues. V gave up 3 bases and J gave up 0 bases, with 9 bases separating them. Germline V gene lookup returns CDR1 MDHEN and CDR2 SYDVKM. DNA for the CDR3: TGTGCCAGCAGTTTCCCGGAGAGCTCCTACGAGCAGTACTTC. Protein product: CASSFPESSYEQYF. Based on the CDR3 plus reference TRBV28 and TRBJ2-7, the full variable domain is DVKVTQSSRYLVKRTGEKVFLECVQDMDHENMFWYRQDPGLGLRLIYFSYDVKMKEKGDIPEGYSVSREKKERFSLILESASTNQTSMYLCASSFPESSYEQYFGPGTRLTVT.

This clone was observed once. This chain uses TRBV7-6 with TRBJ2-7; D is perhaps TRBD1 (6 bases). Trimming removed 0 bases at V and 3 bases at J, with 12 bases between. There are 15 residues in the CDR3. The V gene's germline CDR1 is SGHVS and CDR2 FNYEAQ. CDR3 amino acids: CASSLAPGQIYEQYF. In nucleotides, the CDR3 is TGTGCCAGCAGCTTAGCGCCCGGACAGATCTACGAGCAGTACTTC. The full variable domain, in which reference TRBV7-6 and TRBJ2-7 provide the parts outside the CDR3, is GAGVSQSPRYKVTKRGQDVALRCDPISGHVSLYWYRQALGQGPEFLTYFNYEAQQDKSGLPNDRFSAERPEGSISTLTIQRTEQRDSAMYRCASSLAPGQIYEQYFGPGTRLTVT.

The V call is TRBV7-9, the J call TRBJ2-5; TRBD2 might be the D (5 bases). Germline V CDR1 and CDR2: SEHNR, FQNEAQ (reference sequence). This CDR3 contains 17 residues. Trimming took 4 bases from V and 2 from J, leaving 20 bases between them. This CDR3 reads CASSSTFAGRFQETQYF. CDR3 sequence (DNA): TGTGCCAGCAGCTCGACCTTTGCGGGTCGATTTCAAGAGACCCAGTACTTC.

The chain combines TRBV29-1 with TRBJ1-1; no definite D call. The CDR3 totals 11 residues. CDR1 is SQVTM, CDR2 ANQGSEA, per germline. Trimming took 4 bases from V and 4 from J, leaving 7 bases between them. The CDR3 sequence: CSVGEPTEAFF. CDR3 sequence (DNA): TGCAGCGTTGGGGAGCCCACTGAAGCTTTCTTT. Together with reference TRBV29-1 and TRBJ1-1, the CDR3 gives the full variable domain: SAVISQKPSRDICQRGTSLTIQCQVDSQVTMMFWYRQQPGQSLTLIATANQGSEATYESGFVIDKFPISRPNLTFSTLTVSNMSPEDSSIYLCSVGEPTEAFFGQGTRLTVV.

CDR3: CAISDTTSGVGETQYF. CDR3 coding DNA: TGTGCCATCAGTGATACGACTAGCGGGGTTGGAGAGACCCAGTACTTC. The chain combines TRBV10-3 with TRBJ2-5, with TRBD2 matching 11 bases. The germline CDR1 and CDR2 sequences are ENHRY and SYGVKD. The V segment lost 3 bases and the J segment 4 bases; nucleotides outside the gene matches: 7. The CDR3 is 16 amino acids.

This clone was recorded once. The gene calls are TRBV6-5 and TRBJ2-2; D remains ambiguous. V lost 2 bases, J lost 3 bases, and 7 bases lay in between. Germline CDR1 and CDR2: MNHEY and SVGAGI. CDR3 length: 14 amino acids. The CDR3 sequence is CASSYLEYTGELFF. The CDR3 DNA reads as TGTGCCAGCAGTTACCTCGAGTACACCGGGGAGCTGTTTTTT.

The CDR3 nucleotides are TGTGCCAGCAGCTTAAGGGGGCTAGCAAGAGATACGCAGTATTTT. As protein: CASSLRGLARDTQYF. This chain joins TRBV7-3 and TRBJ2-3; possibly TRBD1 for D (6 bases). This CDR3 has 15 amino acids. The germline V and J ends were trimmed by 1 base and 5 bases, with 13 bases remaining between them. Germline CDR1 SGHTA, CDR2 FQGTGA.

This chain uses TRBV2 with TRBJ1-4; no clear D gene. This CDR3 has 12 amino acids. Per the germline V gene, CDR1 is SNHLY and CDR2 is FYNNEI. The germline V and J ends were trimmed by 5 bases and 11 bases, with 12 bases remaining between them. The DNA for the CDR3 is TGTGCCAGCAGTAACGAGGATAGGAAACTGTTTTTT. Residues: CASSNEDRKLFF. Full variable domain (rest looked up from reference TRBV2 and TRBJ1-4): EPEVTQTPSHQVTQMGQEVILRCVPISNHLYFYWYRQILGQKVEFLVSFYNNEISEKSEIFDDQFSVERPDGSNFTLKIRSTKLEDSAMYFCASSNEDRKLFFGSGTQLSVL.

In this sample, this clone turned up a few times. The CDR3 DNA reads TGTGCCAGCAGCCCGGGGGAGGAAGGGGCGGAGCAGTACTTC. This codes for CASSPGEEGAEQYF. This chain uses TRBV28 with TRBJ2-7; TRBD2 might be the D (6 bases). This CDR3 is 14 amino acids long. Germline V gene lookup returns CDR1 MDHEN and CDR2 SYDVKM. V lost 6 bases, J lost 7 bases, and 19 bases lay in between.

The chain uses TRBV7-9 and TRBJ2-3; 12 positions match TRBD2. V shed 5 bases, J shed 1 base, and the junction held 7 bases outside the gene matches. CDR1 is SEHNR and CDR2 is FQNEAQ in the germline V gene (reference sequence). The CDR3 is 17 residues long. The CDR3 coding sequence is TGTGCCAGCAGCACACGACTAGCGGGAGTTCGCACAGATACGCAGTATTTT. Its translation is CASSTRLAGVRTDTQYF.

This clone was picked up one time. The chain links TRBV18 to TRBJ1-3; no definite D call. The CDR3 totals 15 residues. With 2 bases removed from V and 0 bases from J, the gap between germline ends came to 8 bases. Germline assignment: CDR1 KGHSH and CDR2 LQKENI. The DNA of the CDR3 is TGTGCCAGCTCACCAGTGTCCAGCTCTGGAAACACCATATATTTT. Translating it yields CASSPVSSSGNTIYF.

CDR3: CASSSDRDRHLKQYF. The CDR3 nucleotides are TGTGCCAGCAGCTCCGACCGGGACAGGCACCTCAAGCAGTACTTC. The V gene is TRBV7-9, the J gene TRBJ2-7, with 8 bases that match TRBD1. The trim removed 4 bases at V and 8 bases at J, leaving 13 bases unmatched. Per germline, CDR1 SEHNR and CDR2 FQNEAQ (reference sequence). The CDR3 contains 15 residues.

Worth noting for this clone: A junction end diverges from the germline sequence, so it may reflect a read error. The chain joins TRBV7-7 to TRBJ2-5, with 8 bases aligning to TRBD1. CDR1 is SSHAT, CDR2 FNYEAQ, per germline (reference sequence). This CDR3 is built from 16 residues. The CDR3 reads CASSLATTGDGETQYF. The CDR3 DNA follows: TGTGCTAGCAGCTTAGCGACGACAGGGGATGGGGAGACCCAGTACTTC.